This T cell receptor beta chain comes out of a study of blood T cell repertoires in COVID-19 (dated by TCRdb to the early 2020s). About the study as a whole: The collaborator samples originated in the United States, Italy and Spain and spanned the acute and convalescent phases of COVID-19. The prospective study material was composed of cDNA or gDNA derived from T cells, B-cell-depleted T cells, or PBMCs. Deeply sampled blood TCRbeta repertoires from subjects exposed to, actively infected with, or recovered from COVID-19 were included in the dataset. A freely available public database, intended as a resource for researchers studying the immune response to SARS-CoV-2, is where the repertoires were released. The samples were drawn from the first 160 participants of the ongoing ImmuneRACE study and from 950 to 1,500 subjects provided by 6 global collaborators. A de-identified subject ID, COVID-19 status, age in years and sex were almost always included in the sample metadata. Where available, HLA class I and class II types were taken from metadata supplied by the sample provider and were not determined by assay-based typing. Summary of the overall study and its limitations: The amount of clinical and demographic metadata varied by source and participant and was provided uncurated.

Each collaborating institution followed its own protocols to collect whole blood in K2EDTA tubes. For TCRbeta analysis, collaborator samples were shipped as frozen whole blood, as isolated PBMCs, or as DNA extracted from either sample type. This clone was observed a handful of times. What antigen it recognizes has not been identified. Base qualities are not at hand, and no much larger clone is one base apart. TCRbeta CDR3 regions were amplified from genomic DNA using the immunoSEQ Assay, a bias-controlled multiplex PCR. The published analysis was carried out like this. The number of nucleated cells in each sample was estimated from the amplification of reference gene primers within the assay. Sequence reads were collapsed and filtered to measure the absolute abundance of every unique TCRbeta CDR3 rearrangement. For each sample, productive Simpson clonality was calculated by taking the square root of Simpson's diversity index across productive rearrangements. Imported from immuneACCESS, the table was reduced by TCRdb to in-frame sequences with V and J called. These copies leave out some clones; in studies compared against another copy, an unresolved V gene accounts for under half, and the cause of the remainder is not known. That table is the source of V, J and clone size, and D and trimming were worked out from the DNA. Present in this sample are 90,000 to 150,000 clones, roughly 87% of which were seen just once. The biggest ten clones account for around 9.9% of the sample.

Its CDR3 holds 14 amino acids, cysteine through phenylalanine. Left in the record is the CDR3 DNA by itself, 42 bases read in frame from the first base. V has 6 bases trimmed and J has 0 bases trimmed; junction bases matching no gene number 1. CDR1 MNHEY and CDR2 SVGAGI are derived from the germline V gene. The sample was peripheral blood. This chain joins TRBV6-5 to TRBJ2-1, with 8 middle bases fitting TRBD1. The receptor comes from a man at least 80 years old with acute or convalescent COVID-19. The CDR3 protein: CASRGQASYNEQFF. The DNA sequence is as follows: TGTGCCAGCAGGGGACAGGCCTCCTACAATGAGCAGTTCTTC.